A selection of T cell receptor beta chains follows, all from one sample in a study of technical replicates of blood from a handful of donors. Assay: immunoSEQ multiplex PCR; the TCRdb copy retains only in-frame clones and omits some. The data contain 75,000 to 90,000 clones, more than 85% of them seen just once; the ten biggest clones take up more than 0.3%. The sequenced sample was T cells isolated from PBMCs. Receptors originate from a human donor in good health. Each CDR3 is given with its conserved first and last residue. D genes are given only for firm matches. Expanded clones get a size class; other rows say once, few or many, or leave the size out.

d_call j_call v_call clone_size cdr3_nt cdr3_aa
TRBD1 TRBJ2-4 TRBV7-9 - TGTGCCAGCAGCTCCAACAGGGGAAAGGCTGGGAAAAACATTCAGTACTTC CASSSNRGKAGKNIQYF
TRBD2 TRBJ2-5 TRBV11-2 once TGTGCCAGCAGGTTGGGACTGCAAGCGGGAGTTACCGAGACCCAGTACTTC CASRLGLQAGVTETQYF
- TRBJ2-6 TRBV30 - TGTGCCTGCGAGAACCGGGACTTTACCAGCTCTGGGGCCAACGTCCTGACTTTC CACENRDFTSSGANVLTF
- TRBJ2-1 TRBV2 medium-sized TGTGCCAGCAGTGTGACTTCCTACAATGAGCAGTTCTTC CASSVTSYNEQFF
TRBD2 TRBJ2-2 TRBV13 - TGTGCCAGCAGCGTGCCTAGCGGGCGGAACACCGGGGAGCTGTTTTTT CASSVPSGRNTGELFF
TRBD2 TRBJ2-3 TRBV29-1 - TGCAGCGTGGGACTGACTAGCGGGGAAGCAGATACGCAGTATTTT CSVGLTSGEADTQYF
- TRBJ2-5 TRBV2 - TGTGCCAGCAGTCGCGGGCCGGGGGAGACCCAGTACTTC CASSRGPGETQYF
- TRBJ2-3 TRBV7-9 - TGTGCCAGCAGCCCCCCGAGGCGGGACGGCACAGATACGCAGTATTTT CASSPPRRDGTDTQYF
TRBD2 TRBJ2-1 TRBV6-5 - TGTGCCAGCAGTTCACTAGCGGGAATAAACAATGAGCAGTTCTTC CASSSLAGINNEQFF
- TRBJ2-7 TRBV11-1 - TGTGCCAGCAGCTTAGCCGACGAGCAGTACTTC CASSLADEQYF
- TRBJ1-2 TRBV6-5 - TGTGCCAGCGAGACATTAGGGGGTGGCTACACCTTC CASETLGGGYTF
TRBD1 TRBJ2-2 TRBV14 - TGTGCCAGCAGCCCGAACAGGGGAACAGCCGGGGAGCTGTTTTTT CASSPNRGTAGELFF
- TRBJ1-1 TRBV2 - TGTGCCAGCAGTGTTCAGGGTTTGAACACTGAAGCTTTCTTT CASSVQGLNTEAFF
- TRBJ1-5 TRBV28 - TGTGCCAGCAGTTCAGTCGGGGGACGGCAGCCCCAGCATTTT CASSSVGGRQPQHF
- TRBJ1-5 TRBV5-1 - TGCGCCAGCAGCTTGTCTGGGCTCCAGAATCAGCCCCAGCATTTT CASSLSGLQNQPQHF
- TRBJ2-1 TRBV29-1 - TGCAGCGGGAGCCCCGGCGGGGCGGCGAATGAGCAGTTCTTC CSGSPGGAANEQFF
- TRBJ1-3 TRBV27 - TGTGCCAGCAGTCCATATTCCGGGAACTCTGGAAACACCATATATTTT CASSPYSGNSGNTIYF
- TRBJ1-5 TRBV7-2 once TGTGCCAGCAGCTTGGGCGTAATTAGCAATCAGCCCCAGCATTTT CASSLGVISNQPQHF
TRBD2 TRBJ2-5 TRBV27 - TGTGCCAGCAGTTCCTCCGGGGTCCCTAGCGGGAGAATAGAGACCCAGTACTTC CASSSSGVPSGRIETQYF
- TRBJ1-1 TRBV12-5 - TGTGCTAGTGGTTTTCGGGTTTCCACTGAAGCTTTCTTT CASGFRVSTEAFF
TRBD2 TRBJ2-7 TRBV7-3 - TGTGCCAGCAGCTTAGTAGCGGGAGTTGGATACGAGCAGTACTTC CASSLVAGVGYEQYF
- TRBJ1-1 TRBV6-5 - TGTGCCAGCAGTTACTCGCCTATACTGAACACTGAAGCTTTCTTT CASSYSPILNTEAFF
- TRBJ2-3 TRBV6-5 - TGTGCCAGCAGTTACCGGAGGGAGGTTGCAGATACGCAGTATTTT CASSYRREVADTQYF
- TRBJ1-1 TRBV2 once TGTGCCAGCAGTGAATCTCTGGGAGAAAGCACTGAAGCTTTCTTT CASSESLGESTEAFF
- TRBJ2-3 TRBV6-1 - TGTGCCAAGGGGGTGGGGATCGGGACAGATACGCAGTATTTT CAKGVGIGTDTQYF
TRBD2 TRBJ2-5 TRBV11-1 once TGTGCCAGCAGGAGACTAGCGGGGTCAGAGACCCAGTACTTC CASRRLAGSETQYF
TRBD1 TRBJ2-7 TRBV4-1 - TGCGCCAGCAGCCAACAGGGGGCAACTGACGAGCAGTACTTC CASSQQGATDEQYF
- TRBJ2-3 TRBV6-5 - TGTGCCAGCAGTTACACCCTCTTAGCGGAGGGAAATACGCAGTATTTT CASSYTLLAEGNTQYF
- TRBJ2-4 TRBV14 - TGTGCCAGCAGCCAAGGGGGCAACATTCAGTACTTC CASSQGGNIQYF
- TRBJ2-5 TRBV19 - TGTGCCAGTAGTATAATCGGACAGCGTAGCCAAGAGACCCAGTACTTC CASSIIGQRSQETQYF
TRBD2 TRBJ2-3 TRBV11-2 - TGTGCCAGCAGCCTTGGACTAGCGGGAGGGCCCGGCACAGATACGCAGTATTTT CASSLGLAGGPGTDTQYF
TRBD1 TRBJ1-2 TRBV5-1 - TGCGCCAGCAGCGGACAGTCAACAGGGGGCGATTATGGCTACACCTTC CASSGQSTGGDYGYTF
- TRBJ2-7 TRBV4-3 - TGCGCCAGCAGCCAAGAAGGACTCTACTCCTACGAGCAGTACTTC CASSQEGLYSYEQYF
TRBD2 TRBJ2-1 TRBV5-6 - TGTGCCAGCAGCTTTTTCGAGGGACTAGCGGGAGTCTACAATGAGCAGTTCTTC CASSFFEGLAGVYNEQFF
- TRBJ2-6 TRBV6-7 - TGTGCCAGCAGTACTTCTCCCCTCGAGAGCTCTGGGGCCAACGTCCTGACTTTC CASSTSPLESSGANVLTF
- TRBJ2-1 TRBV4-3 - TGCGCCAGCAGCCAATCCCCGTCCGGGTCCCACTCCTACAATGAGCAGTTCTTC CASSQSPSGSHSYNEQFF
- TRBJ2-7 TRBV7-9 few TGTGCCAGCAGCCGCAGGGAAGACTACGAGCAGTACTTC CASSRREDYEQYF
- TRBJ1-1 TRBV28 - TGTGCCAGCAGATCGGGGGGGAGTTGGACTGAAGCTTTCTTT CASRSGGSWTEAFF
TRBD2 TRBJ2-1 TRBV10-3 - TGTGCCATCAGTTCGACTAGCGGGAGTGGGAATGAGCAGTTCTTC CAISSTSGSGNEQFF
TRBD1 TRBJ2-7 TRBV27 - TGTGCCAGCAGTTTAGCCAGGGGGACGACCTACGAGCAGTACTTC CASSLARGTTYEQYF
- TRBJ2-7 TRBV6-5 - TGTGCCAGCAGCGCTGACAGTCCCTACGAGCAGTACTTC CASSADSPYEQYF
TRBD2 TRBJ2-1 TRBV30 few TGTGCTGGACAGTCTAGCGGGGACCACAATGAGCAGTTCTTC CAGQSSGDHNEQFF
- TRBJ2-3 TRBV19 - TGTGCCAGTCGGGAAGGTTTCTCCACAGATACGCAGTATTTT CASREGFSTDTQYF
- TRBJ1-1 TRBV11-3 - TGTGCCATCAAGTCGGGATCCGAGGGCACTGAAGCTTTCTTT CAIKSGSEGTEAFF
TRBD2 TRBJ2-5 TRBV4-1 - TGCGCCAGCAGCCAACGACTTCTAGCGGGAGGGTCTGAGACCCAGTACTTC CASSQRLLAGGSETQYF
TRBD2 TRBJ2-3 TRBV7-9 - TGTGCCAGCAGGACCCTAGCGGGAGGTACAGATACGCAGTATTTT CASRTLAGGTDTQYF
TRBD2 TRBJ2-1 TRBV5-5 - TGTGCCAGCACCATTCCGGGACTAGCTTTGGGCGAGCAGTTCTTC CASTIPGLALGEQFF
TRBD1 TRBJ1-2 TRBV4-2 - TGTGCCAGCAGCCAAGATGGGACAGGGCTTGGCTACACCTTC CASSQDGTGLGYTF
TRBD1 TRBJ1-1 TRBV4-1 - TGCGCCAGCAGCCACAGGGGGTCGGGCACTGAAGCTTTCTTT CASSHRGSGTEAFF
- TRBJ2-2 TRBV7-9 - TGTGCCAGCAGCTTTCCAGGAATGGAGGACACCGGGGAGCTGTTTTTT CASSFPGMEDTGELFF
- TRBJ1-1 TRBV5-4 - TGTGCCAGCAGCTTCTTCAGGGTAGACACTGAAGCTTTCTTT CASSFFRVDTEAFF
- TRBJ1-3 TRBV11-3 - TGTGCCAGCAGCGGGGCAAGCTCTGGAAACACCATATATTTT CASSGASSGNTIYF